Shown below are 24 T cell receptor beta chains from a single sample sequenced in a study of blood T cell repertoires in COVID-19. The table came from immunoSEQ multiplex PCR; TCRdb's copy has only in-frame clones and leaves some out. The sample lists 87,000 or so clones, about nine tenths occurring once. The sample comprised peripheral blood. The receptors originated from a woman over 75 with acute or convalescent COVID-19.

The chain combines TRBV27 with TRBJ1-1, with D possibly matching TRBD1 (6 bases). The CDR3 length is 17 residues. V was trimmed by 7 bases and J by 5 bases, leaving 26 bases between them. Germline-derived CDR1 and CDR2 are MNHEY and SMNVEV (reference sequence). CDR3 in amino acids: CASTAGGGQSGRTEAFF. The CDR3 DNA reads TGTGCCAGCACCGCTGGCGGGGGGCAAAGCGGTAGAACTGAAGCTTTCTTT.

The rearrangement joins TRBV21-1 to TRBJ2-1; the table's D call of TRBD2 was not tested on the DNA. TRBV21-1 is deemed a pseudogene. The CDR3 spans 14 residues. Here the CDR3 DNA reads TGTGCCAGCAGCAAATGGAGACCCTACAATGAGCAGTTCTTC. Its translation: CASSKWRPYNEQFF.

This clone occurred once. CDR3 nucleotides: TGCGCCAGCAGCTTGACCAGCGCGACCTACGAGCAGTACTTC. Translating gives CASSLTSATYEQYF. The chain uses TRBV5-1 and TRBJ2-7; the D is unclear. Germline V CDR1 and CDR2: SGHRS, YFSETQ. This CDR3 contains 14 residues. Trimming shortened V by 1 base and J by 2 bases, and 10 bases separated the two germline ends.

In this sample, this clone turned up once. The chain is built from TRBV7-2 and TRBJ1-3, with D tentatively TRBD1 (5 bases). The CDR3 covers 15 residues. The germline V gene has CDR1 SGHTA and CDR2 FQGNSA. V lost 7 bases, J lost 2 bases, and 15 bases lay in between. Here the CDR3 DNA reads TGTGCCAGCACTCTAGGGGTGGACACTGGAAACACCATATATTTT. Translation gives CASTLGVDTGNTIYF.

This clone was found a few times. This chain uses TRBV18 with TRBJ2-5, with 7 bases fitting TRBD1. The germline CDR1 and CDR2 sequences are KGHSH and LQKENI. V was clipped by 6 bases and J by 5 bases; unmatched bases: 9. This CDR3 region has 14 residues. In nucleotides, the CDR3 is TGTGCCAGCTCCGACTCGACAGGGCGGGAGACCCAGTACTTC. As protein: CASSDSTGRETQYF.

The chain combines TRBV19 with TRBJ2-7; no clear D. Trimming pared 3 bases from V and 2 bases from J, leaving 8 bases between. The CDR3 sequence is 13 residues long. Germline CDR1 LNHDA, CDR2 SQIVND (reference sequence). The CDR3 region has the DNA TGTGCCAGTAGTATCTCGGTTACCTACGAGCAGTACTTC. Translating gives CASSISVTYEQYF.

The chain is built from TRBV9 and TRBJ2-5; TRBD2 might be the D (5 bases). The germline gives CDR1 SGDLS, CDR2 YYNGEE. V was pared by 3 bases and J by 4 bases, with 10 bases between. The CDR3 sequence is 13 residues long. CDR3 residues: CASSEAGTETQYF. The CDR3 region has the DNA TGTGCCAGCAGCGAGGCGGGTACAGAGACCCAGTACTTC.

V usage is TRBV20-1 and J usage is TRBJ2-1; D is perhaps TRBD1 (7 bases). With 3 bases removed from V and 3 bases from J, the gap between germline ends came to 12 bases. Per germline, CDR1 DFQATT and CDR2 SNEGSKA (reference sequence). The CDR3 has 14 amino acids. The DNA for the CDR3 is TGCAGTGCTAGTTCAGGGGGAGGCTACAATGAGCAGTTCTTC. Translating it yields CSASSGGGYNEQFF.

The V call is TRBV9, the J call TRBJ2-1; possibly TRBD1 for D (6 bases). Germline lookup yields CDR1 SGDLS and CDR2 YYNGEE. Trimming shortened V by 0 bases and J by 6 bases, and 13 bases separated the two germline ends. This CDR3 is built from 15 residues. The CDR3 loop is CASSVGAGAVNEQFF. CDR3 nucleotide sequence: TGTGCCAGCAGCGTAGGGGCAGGGGCGGTCAATGAGCAGTTCTTC.

The chain's CDR3 is CASSASREQYF. CDR3 nucleotide sequence: TGTGCCAGCTCCGCCTCCAGGGAGCAGTACTTC. The genes are TRBV18 and TRBJ2-7; no clear D. Germline CDR1 is KGHSH and CDR2 is LQKENI. This CDR3 region has 11 residues. Deletions cut 6 bases from V and 7 bases from J, with 10 bases between.

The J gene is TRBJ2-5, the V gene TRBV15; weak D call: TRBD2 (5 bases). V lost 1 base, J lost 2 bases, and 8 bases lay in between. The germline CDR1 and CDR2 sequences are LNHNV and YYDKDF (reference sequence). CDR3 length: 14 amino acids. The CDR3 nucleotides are TGTGCCACCAGCAGAGGGACTCTTCAAGAGACCCAGTACTTC. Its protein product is CATSRGTLQETQYF.

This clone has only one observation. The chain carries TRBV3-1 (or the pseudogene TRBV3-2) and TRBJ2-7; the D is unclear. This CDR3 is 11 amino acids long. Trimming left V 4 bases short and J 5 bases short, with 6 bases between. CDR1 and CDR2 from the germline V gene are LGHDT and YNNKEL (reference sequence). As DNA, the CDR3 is TGTGCCAGCAGCCTAAGCGACGAGCAGTACTTC. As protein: CASSLSDEQYF.

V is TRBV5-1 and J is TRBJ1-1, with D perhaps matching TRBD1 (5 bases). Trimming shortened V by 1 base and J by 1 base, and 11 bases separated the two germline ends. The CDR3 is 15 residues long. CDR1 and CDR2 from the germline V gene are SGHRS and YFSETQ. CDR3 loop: CASSLYTGQNTEAFF. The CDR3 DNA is TGCGCCAGCAGCTTGTATACAGGACAGAACACTGAAGCTTTCTTT.

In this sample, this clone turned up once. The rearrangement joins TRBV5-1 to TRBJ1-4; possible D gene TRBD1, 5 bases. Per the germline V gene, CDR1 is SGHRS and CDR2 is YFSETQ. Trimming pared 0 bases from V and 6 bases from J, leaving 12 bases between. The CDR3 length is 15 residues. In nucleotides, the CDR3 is TGCGCCAGCAGCTTGGCCGGGGGAGAGTATGAAAAACTGTTTTTT. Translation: CASSLAGGEYEKLFF.

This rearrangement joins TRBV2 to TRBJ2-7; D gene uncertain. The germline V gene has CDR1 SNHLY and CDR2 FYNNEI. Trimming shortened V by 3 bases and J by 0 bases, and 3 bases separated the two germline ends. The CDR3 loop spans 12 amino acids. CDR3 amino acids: CASSDSSYEQYF. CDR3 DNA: TGTGCCAGCAGTGACAGCTCCTACGAGCAGTACTTC.

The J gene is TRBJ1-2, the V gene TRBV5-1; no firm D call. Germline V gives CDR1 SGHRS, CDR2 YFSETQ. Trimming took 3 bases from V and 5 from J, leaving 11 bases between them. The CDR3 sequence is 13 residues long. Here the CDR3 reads CASSSRDTYGYTF. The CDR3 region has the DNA TGCGCCAGCAGCTCCCGAGACACTTATGGCTACACCTTC.

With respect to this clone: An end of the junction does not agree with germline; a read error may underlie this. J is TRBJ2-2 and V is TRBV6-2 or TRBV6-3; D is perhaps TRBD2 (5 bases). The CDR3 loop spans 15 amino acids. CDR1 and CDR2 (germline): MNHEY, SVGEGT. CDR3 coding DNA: TGTGCCAGCAGTTACTCAGCAGCGAACACCGGGAAGCTGTTTTTT. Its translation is CASSYSAANTGKLFF.

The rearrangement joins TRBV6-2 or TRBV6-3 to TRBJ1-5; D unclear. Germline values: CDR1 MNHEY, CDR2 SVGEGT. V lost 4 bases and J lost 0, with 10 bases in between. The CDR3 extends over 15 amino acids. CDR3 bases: TGTGCCAGCAGTTGGGGAGACGGTAGCAATCAGCCCCAGCATTTT. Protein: CASSWGDGSNQPQHF.

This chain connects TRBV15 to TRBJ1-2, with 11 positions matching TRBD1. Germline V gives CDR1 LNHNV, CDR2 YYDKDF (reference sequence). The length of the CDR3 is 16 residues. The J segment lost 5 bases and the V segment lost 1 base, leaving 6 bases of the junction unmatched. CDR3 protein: CATSRGTGGAGYGYTF. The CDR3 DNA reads TGTGCCACCAGCAGAGGGACAGGGGGCGCAGGGTATGGCTACACCTTC.

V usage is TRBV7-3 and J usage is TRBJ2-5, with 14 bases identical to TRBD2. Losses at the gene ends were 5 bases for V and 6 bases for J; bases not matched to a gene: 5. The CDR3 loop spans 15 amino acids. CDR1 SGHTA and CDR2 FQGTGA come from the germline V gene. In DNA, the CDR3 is TGTGCCAGCAGCGTGGGACTAGCGGGAGCCCAGACCCAGTACTTC. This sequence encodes CASSVGLAGAQTQYF.

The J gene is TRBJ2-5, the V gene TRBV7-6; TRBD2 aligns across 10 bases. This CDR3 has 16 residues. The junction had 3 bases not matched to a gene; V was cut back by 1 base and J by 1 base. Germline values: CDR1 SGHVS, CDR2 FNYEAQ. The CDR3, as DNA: TGTGCCAGCAGCTTAGTGGTAGCGGGGGGCCAAGAGACCCAGTACTTC. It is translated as CASSLVVAGGQETQYF.

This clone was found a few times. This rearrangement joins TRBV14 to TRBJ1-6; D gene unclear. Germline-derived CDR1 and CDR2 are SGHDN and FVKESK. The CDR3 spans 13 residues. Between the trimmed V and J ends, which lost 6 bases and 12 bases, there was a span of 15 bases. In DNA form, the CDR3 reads TGTGCCAGCAGGATGACTAGACCTGGACCCCTCCACTTT. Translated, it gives CASRMTRPGPLHF.

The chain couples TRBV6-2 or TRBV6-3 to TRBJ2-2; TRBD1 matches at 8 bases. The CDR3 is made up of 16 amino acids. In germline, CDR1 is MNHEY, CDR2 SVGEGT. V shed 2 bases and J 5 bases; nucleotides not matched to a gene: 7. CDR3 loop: CASSYGGQGLTGELFF. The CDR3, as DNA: TGTGCCAGCAGTTACGGAGGACAGGGTCTAACCGGGGAGCTGTTTTTT.

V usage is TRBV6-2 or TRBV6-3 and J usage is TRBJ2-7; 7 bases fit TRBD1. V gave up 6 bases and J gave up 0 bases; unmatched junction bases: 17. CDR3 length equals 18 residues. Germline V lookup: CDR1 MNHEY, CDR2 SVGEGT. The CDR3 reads CASSPRVMTGSRSYEQYF. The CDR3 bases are TGTGCCAGCAGCCCTAGGGTAATGACAGGGAGCCGCTCCTACGAGCAGTACTTC.